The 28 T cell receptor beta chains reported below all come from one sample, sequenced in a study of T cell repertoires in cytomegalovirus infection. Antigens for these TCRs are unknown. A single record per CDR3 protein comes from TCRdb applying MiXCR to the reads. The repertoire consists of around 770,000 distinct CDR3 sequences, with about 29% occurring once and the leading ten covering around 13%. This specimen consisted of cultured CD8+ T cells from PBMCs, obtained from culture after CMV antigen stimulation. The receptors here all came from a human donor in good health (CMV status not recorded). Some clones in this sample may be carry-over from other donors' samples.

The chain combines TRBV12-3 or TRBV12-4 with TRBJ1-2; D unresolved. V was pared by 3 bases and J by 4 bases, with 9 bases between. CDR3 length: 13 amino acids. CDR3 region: CASSFARPYGYTF. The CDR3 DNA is TGTGCCAGCAGTTTTGCCCGACCCTATGGCTACACCTTC.

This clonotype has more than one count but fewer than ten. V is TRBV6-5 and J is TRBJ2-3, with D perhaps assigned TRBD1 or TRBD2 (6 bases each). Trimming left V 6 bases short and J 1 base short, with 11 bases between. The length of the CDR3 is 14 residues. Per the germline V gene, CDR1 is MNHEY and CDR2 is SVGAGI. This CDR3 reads CASSGGGGTDTQYF. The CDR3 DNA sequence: TGTGCCAGCAGCGGGGGCGGAGGCACAGATACGCAGTATTTT.

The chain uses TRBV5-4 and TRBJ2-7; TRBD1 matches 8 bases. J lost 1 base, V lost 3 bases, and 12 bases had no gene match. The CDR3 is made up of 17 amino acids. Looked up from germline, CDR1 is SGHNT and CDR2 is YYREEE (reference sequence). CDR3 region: CASSWGPPGQESYEQYF. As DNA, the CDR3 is TGTGCCAGCAGCTGGGGACCCCCGGGACAGGAATCCTACGAGCAGTACTTC.

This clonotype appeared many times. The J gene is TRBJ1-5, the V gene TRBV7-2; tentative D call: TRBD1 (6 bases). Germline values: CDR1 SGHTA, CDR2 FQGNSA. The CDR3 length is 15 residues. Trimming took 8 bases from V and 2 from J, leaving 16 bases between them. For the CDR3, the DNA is TGTGCCAGCTCAACACAGGGTGGGGGCAATCAGCCCCAGCATTTT. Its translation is CASSTQGGGNQPQHF.

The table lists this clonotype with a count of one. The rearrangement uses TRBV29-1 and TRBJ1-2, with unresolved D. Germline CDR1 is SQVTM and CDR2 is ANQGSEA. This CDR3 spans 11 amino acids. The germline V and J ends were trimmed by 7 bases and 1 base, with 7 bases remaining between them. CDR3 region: CSGLSNYGYTF. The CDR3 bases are TGCAGCGGCCTGAGTAACTATGGCTACACCTTC.

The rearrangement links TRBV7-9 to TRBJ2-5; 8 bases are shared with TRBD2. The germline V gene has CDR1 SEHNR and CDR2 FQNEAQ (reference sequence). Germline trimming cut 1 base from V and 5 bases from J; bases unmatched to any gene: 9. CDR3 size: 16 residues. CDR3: CASSLDRGGRRETQYF. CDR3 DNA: TGTGCCAGCAGCTTAGACCGGGGGGGTCGTCGTGAGACCCAGTACTTC. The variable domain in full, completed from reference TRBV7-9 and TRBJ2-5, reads DTGVSQNPRHKITKRGQNVTFRCDPISEHNRLYWYRQTLGQGPEFLTYFQNEAQLEKSRLLSDRFSAERPKGSFSTLEIQRTEQGDSAMYLCASSLDRGGRRETQYFGPGTRLLVL.

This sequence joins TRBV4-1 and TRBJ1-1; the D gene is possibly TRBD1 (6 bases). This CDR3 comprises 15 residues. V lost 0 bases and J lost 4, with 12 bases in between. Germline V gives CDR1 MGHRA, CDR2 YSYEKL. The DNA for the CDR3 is TGCGCCAGCAGCCAAGAACCGGGGGCAAGCACTGAAGCTTTCTTT. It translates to CASSQEPGASTEAFF.

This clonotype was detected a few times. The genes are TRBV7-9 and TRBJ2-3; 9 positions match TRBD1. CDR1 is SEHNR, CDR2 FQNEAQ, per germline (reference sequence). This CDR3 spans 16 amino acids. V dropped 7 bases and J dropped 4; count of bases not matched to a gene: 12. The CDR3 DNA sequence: TGTGCCAGCAAATACCGGGCGGGACAGGGATCAGATACGCAGTATTTT. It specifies CASKYRAGQGSDTQYF.

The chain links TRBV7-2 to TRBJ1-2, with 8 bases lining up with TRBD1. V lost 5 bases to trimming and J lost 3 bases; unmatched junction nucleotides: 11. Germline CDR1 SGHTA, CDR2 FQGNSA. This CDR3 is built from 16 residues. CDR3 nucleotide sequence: TGTGCCAGCAGCGTTTCCGGGACAGGCGCTCACTATGGCTACACCTTC. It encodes CASSVSGTGAHYGYTF.

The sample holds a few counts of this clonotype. CDR3 nucleotide sequence: TGTGCCAGCAGTTTAGCAAGCCCAGGGAAGACTGAAGCTTTCTTT. Translating gives CASSLASPGKTEAFF. The chain links TRBV12-3 or TRBV12-4 to TRBJ1-1; TRBD1 is a possible D gene (5 bases). The length of the CDR3 is 15 residues. V dropped 0 bases and J dropped 5 bases, with 13 bases sitting between them.

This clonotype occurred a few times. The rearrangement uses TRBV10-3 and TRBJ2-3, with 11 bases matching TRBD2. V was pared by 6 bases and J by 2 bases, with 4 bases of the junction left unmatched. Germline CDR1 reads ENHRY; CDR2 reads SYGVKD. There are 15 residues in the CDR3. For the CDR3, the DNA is TGTGCCATCAGCCCTAGCGGGGGGAACACAGATACGCAGTATTTT. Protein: CAISPSGGNTDTQYF.

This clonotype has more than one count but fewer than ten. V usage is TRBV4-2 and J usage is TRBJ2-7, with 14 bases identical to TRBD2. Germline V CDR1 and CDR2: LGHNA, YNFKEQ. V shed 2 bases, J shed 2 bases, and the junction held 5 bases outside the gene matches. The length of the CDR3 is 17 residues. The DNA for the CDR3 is TGTGCCAGCAGCCAACCGGGACTAGCGGGGGATACCTACGAGCAGTACTTC. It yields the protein CASSQPGLAGDTYEQYF.

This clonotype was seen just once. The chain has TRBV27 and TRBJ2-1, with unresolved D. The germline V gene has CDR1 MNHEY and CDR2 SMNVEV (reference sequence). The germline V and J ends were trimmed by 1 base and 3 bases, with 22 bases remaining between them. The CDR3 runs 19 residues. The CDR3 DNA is TGTGCCAGCAGTTTATATTTCGTGATGGGCCCGGGCTTCTACAATGAGCAGTTCTTC. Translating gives CASSLYFVMGPGFYNEQFF.

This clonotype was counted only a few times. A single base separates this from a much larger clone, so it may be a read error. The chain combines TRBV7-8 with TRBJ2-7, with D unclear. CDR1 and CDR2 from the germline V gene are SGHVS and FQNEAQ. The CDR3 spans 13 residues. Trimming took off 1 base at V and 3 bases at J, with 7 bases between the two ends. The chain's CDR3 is CASSLGRFYEQYF. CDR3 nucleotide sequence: TGTGCCAGCAGCTTAGGCCGGTTCTACGAGCAGTACTTC.

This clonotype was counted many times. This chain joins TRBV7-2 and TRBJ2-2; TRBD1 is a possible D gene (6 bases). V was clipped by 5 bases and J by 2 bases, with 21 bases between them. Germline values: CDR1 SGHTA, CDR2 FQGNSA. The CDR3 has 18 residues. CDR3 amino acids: CASSGYRDLIYNTGELFF. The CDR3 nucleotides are TGTGCCAGCAGCGGGTACAGGGACCTGATTTATAACACCGGGGAGCTGTTTTTT.

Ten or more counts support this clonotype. The CDR3 DNA is TGTGCCAGCAGCTTAGGGACGGACTATGGCTACACCTTC. Translated, it gives CASSLGTDYGYTF. The chain is built from TRBV7-9 and TRBJ1-2, with D uncertain. CDR1 SEHNR and CDR2 FQNEAQ come from the germline V gene (reference sequence). Deletions cut 1 base from V and 3 bases from J, with 6 bases between. The CDR3 is made up of 13 amino acids.

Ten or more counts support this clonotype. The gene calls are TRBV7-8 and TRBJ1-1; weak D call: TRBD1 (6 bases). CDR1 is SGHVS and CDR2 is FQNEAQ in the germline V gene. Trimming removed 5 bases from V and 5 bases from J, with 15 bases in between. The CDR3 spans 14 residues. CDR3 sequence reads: CASSPDRMRTEAFF. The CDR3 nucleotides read TGTGCCAGCAGCCCCGACAGGATGCGGACTGAAGCTTTCTTT.

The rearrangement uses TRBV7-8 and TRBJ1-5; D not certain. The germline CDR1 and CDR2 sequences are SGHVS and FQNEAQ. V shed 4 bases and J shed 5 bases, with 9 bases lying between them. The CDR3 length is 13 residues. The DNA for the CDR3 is TGTGCCAGCAGCTCGCTTCTGGATCAGCCCCAGCATTTT. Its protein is CASSSLLDQPQHF.

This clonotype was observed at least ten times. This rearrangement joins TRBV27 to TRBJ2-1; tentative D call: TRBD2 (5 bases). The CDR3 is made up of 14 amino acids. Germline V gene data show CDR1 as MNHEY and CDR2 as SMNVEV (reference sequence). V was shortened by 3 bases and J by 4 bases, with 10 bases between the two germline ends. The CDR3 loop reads CASSLIGNYNEQFF. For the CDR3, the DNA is TGTGCCAGCAGTTTGATCGGGAATTACAATGAGCAGTTCTTC.

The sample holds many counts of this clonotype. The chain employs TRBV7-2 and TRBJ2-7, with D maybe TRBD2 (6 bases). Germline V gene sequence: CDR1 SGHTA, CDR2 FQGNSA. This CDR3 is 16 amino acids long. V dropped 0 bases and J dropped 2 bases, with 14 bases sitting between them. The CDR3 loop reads CASSLAWGVSTYEQYF. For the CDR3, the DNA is TGTGCCAGCAGCTTAGCTTGGGGGGTCTCGACCTACGAGCAGTACTTC.

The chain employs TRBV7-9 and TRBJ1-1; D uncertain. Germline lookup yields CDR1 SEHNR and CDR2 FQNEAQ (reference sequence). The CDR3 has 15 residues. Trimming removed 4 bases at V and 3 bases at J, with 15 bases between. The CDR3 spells CASSSTAIGYTEAFF. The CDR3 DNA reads TGTGCCAGCAGCTCAACAGCGATTGGCTACACTGAAGCTTTCTTT.

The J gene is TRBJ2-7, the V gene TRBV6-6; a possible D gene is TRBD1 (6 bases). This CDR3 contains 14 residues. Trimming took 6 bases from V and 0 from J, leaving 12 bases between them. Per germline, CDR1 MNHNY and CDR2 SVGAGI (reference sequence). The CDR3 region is CASSPGTPSYEQYF. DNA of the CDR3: TGTGCCAGCAGCCCCGGGACACCCTCCTACGAGCAGTACTTC.

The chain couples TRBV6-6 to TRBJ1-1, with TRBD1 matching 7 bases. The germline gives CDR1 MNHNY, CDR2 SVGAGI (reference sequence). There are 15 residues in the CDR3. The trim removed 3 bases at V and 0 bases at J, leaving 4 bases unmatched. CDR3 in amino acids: CASSYRTGLNTEAFF. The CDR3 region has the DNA TGTGCCAGCAGTTATCGGACAGGCCTGAACACTGAAGCTTTCTTT.

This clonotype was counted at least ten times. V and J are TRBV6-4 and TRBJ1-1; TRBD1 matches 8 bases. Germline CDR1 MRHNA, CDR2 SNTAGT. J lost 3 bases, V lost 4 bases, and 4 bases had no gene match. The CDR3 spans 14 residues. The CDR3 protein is CASSANRGYTEAFF. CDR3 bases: TGTGCCAGCAGTGCAAACAGGGGGTACACTGAAGCTTTCTTT.

In DNA form, the CDR3 reads TGTGCCAGTACCCCTAGACAGGGGTTGAACACTGAAGCTTTCTTT. This sequence encodes CASTPRQGLNTEAFF. The V call is TRBV19, the J call TRBJ1-1, with 8 bases aligning to TRBD1. Germline-derived CDR1 and CDR2 are LNHDA and SQIVND (reference sequence). This CDR3 has 15 amino acids. With 7 bases clipped from V and 0 bases from J, the junction kept 7 bases outside the gene matches.

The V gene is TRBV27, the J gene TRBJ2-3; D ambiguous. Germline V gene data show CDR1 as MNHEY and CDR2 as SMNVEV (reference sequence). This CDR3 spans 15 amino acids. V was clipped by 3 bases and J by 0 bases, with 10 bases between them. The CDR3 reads CASSFQSSSTDTQYF. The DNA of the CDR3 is TGTGCCAGCAGTTTTCAAAGCTCTAGCACAGATACGCAGTATTTT.

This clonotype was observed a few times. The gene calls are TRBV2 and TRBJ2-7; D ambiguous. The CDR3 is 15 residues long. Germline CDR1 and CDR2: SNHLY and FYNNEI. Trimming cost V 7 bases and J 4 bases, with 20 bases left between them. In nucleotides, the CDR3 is TGTGCCAGCAACGTTGGTGGGCAATCCCAATACGAGCAGTACTTC. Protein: CASNVGGQSQYEQYF.

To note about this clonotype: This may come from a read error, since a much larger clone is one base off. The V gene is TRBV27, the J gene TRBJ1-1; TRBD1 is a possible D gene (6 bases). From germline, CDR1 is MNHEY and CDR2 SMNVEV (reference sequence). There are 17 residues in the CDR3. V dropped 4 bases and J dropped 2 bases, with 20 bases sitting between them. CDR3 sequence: CASSSCHTSGTNTEAFF. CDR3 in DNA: TGTGCCAGCAGTTCCTGCCATACCTCCGGGACAAACACTGAAGCTTTCTTT.